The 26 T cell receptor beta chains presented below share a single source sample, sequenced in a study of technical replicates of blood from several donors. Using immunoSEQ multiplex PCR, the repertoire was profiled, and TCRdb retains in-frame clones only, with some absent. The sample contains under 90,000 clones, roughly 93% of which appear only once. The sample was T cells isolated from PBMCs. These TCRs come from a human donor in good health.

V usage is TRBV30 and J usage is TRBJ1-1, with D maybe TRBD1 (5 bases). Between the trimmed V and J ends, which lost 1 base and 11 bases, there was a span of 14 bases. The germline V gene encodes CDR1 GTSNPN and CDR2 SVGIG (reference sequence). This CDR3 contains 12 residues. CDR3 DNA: TGTGCCTGGAGTGGAGACAGAGGATACGCTTTCTTT. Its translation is CAWSGDRGYAFF.

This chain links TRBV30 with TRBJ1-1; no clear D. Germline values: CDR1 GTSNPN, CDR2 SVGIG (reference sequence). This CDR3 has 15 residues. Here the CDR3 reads CASVRGKIMNTEAFF. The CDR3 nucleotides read TGTGCATCCGTCCGAGGGAAAATAATGAACACTGAAGCTTTCTTT. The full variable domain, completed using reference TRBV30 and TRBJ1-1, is SQTIHQWPATLVQPVGSPLSLECTVEGTSNPNLYWYRQAAGRGLQLLFYSVGIGQISSEVPQNLSASRPQDRQFILSSKKLLLSDSGFYLCASVRGKIMNTEAFFGQGTRLTVV.

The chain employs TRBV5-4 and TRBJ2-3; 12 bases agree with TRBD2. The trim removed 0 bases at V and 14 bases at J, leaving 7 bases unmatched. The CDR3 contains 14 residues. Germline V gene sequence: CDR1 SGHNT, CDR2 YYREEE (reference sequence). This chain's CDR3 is CASSLGTSGNPGYF. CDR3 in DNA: TGTGCCAGCAGCTTGGGGACTAGCGGGAACCCGGGGTATTTT.

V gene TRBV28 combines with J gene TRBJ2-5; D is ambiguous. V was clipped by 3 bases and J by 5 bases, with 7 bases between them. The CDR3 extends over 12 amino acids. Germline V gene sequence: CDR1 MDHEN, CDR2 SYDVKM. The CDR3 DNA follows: TGTGCCAGCAGTTTCGCGCGGGAGACCCAGTACTTC. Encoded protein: CASSFARETQYF.

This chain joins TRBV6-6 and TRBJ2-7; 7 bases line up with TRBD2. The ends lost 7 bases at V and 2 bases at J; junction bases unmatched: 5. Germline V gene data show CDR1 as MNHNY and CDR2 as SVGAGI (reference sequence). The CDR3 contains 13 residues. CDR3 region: CASTNRGAYEQYF. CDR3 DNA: TGTGCCAGCACCAACCGGGGGGCCTACGAGCAGTACTTC.

CDR3: CASGLVLPQGPLDYGYTF. CDR3 sequence (DNA): TGTGCTAGTGGTTTGGTATTGCCACAGGGGCCCCTTGACTATGGCTACACCTTC. The rearrangement joins TRBV12-5 to TRBJ1-2; 7 bases are a match to TRBD1. The CDR3 length is 18 residues. Germline CDR1 is LGHNT and CDR2 is FRNRAP. V lost 0 bases and J lost 3; bases outside the gene matches: 13.

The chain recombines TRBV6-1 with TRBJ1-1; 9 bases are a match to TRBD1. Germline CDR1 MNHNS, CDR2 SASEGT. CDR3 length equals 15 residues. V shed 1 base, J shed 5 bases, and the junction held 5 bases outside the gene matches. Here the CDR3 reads CASSEGDRAGTEAFF. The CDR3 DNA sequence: TGTGCCAGCAGTGAAGGGGACAGGGCCGGGACTGAAGCTTTCTTT.

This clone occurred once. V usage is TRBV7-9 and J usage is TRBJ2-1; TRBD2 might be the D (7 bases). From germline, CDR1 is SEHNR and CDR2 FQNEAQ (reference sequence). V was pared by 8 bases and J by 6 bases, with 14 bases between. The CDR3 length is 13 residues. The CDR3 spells CASEWGGLNEQFF. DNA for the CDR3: TGTGCCAGCGAGTGGGGGGGCCTCAATGAGCAGTTCTTC.

The CDR3, as DNA: TGTGCCAGCAGCCTGGACAGGGGGCACGAAAAACTGTTTTTT. It yields the protein CASSLDRGHEKLFF. V is TRBV5-4 and J is TRBJ1-4; TRBD1 matches 11 bases. CDR3 size: 14 residues. Looked up from germline, CDR1 is SGHNT and CDR2 is YYREEE (reference sequence). The V gene end was trimmed by 4 bases and the J gene end by 8 bases; junction bases not matched to a gene: 4.

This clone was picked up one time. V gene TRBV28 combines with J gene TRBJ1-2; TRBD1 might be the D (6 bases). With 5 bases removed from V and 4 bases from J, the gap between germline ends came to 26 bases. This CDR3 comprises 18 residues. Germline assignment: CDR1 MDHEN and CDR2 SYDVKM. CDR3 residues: CASSPTMYPGEIFYGYTF. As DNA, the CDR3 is TGTGCCAGCAGTCCCACTATGTACCCAGGGGAAATTTTCTATGGCTACACCTTC.

The chain's CDR3 is CASRDPNTGELFF. The CDR3 nucleotides are TGTGCCAGCCGCGATCCGAACACCGGGGAGCTGTTTTTT. V usage is TRBV25-1 and J usage is TRBJ2-2, with unresolved D. V gave up 8 bases and J gave up 0 bases, with 7 bases separating them. The germline V gene has CDR1 MGHDK and CDR2 SYGVNS. The CDR3 sequence is 13 residues long.

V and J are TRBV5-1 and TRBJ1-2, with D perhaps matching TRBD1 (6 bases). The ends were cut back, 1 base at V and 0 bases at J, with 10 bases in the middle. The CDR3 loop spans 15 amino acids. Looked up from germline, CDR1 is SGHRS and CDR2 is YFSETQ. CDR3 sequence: CASSLRGGANYGYTF. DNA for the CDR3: TGCGCCAGCAGCTTGAGGGGGGGCGCTAACTATGGCTACACCTTC.

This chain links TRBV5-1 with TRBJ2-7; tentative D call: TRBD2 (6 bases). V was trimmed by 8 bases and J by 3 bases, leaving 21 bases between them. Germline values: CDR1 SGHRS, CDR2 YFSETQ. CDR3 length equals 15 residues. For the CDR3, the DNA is TGCGCCAGTGGAGCGGGCGGGTTTCGAGACTACGAGCAGTACTTC. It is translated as CASGAGGFRDYEQYF.

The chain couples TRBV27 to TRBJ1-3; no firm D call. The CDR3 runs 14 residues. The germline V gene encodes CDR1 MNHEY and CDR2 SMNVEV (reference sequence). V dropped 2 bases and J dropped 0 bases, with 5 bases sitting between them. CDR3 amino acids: CASSLRGSGNTIYF. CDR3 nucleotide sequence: TGTGCCAGCAGTTTACGGGGCTCTGGAAACACCATATATTTT.

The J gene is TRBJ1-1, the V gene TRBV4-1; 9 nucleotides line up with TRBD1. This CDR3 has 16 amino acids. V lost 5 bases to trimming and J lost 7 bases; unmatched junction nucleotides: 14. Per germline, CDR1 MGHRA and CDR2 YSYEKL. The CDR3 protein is CASSVHPGQGRDEAFF. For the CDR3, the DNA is TGCGCCAGCAGCGTTCACCCGGGACAGGGACGAGATGAAGCTTTCTTT.

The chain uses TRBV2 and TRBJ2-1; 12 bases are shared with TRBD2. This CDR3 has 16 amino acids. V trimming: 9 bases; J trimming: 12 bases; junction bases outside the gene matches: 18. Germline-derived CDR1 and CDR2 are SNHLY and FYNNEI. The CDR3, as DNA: TGTGCCAGGGAAGACTTACCGGGACTAGCGGGTGATTGGCAGTTCTTC. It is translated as CAREDLPGLAGDWQFF.

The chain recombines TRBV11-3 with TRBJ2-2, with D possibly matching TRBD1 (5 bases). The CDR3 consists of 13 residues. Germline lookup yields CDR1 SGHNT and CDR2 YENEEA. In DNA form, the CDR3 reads TGTGCGATCCTAGGGGTGAACACCGGGGAGCTGTTTTTT. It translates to CAILGVNTGELFF.

The CDR3 DNA follows: TGTGCCAGCAGCTTACTAGCGGGAGTGTCAGATACGCAGTATTTT. This encodes CASSLLAGVSDTQYF. V is TRBV7-8 and J is TRBJ2-3; 10 bases agree with TRBD2. CDR1 and CDR2 (germline): SGHVS, FQNEAQ. The CDR3 is 15 amino acids. The trim removed 2 bases at V and 4 bases at J, leaving 3 bases unmatched.

CDR3 in amino acids: CASSKTGGGFGYEQYF. The CDR3 bases are TGTGCCAGCAGCAAGACAGGGGGCGGCTTTGGCTACGAGCAGTACTTC. The chain is built from TRBV9 and TRBJ2-7; 10 bases align to TRBD1. V was pared by 4 bases and J by 3 bases, with 10 bases of the junction left unmatched. Germline V gene data show CDR1 as SGDLS and CDR2 as YYNGEE. This CDR3 has 16 amino acids.

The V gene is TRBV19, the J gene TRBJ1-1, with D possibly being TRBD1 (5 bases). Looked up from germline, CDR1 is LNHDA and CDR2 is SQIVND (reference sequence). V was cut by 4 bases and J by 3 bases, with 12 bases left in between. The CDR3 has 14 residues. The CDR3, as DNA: TGTGCCAGTAGTACAACCGGGGGGTACACTGAAGCTTTCTTT. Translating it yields CASSTTGGYTEAFF.

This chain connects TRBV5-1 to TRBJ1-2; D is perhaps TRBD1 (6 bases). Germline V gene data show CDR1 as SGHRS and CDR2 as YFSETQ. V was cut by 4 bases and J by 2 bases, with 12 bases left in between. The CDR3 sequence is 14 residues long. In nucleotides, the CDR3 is TGCGCCAGCAGCCCAGGGGACGGGAACTATGGCTACACCTTC. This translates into CASSPGDGNYGYTF.

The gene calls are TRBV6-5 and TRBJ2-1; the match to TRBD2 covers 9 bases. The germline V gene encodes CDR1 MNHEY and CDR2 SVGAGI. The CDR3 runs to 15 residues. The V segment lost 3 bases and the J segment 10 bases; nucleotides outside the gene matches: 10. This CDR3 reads CASSYASGNPGEQFF. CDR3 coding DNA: TGTGCCAGCAGTTATGCTAGCGGGAACCCCGGGGAGCAGTTCTTC.

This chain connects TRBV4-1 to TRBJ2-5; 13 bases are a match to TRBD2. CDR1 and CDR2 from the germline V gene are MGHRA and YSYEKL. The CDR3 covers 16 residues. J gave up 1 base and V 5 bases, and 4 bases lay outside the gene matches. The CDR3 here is CASSTRLAGGQETQYF. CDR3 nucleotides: TGCGCCAGCAGCACTCGACTAGCGGGGGGCCAAGAGACCCAGTACTTC.

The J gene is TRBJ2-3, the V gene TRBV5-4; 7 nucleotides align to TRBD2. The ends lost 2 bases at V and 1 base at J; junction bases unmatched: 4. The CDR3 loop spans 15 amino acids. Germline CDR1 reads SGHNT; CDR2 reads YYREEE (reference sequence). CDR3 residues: CASSFGGRRTDTQYF. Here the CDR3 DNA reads TGTGCCAGCAGCTTCGGCGGGAGACGCACAGATACGCAGTATTTT.

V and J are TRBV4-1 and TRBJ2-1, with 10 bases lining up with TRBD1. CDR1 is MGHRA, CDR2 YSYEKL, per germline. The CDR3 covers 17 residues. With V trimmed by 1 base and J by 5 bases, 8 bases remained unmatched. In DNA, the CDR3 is TGCGCCAGCAGCCAAGGGACTGGGACAGGGGTTAACAATGAGCAGTTCTTC. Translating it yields CASSQGTGTGVNNEQFF.

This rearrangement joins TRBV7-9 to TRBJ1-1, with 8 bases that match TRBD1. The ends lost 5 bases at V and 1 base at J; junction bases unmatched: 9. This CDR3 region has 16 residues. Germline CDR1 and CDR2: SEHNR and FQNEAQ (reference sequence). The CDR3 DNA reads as TGTGCCAGCAGCCTTTCAGGGGACAGGACGAACACTGAAGCTTTCTTT. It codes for CASSLSGDRTNTEAFF.